One T cell receptor beta chain is described in this entry. The germline V gene encodes CDR1 SGHRS and CDR2 YFSETQ. V was trimmed by 0 bases and J by 6 bases, leaving 9 bases between them. The CDR3 covers 14 residues. The data originate from a study of shared clonotypes between healthy human individuals. The method was immunoSEQ multiplex PCR; TCRdb's version includes in-frame clones alone and lacks a portion of them. The data show fewer than 550,000 clones, with around 79% seen just once and around 12% held by the top ten. V is TRBV5-1 and J is TRBJ2-2; D is uncertain. Material: PBMCs. The receptor was derived from a woman aged 40 to 49 in good health. Some clones in this sample may be carry-over from other donors' samples. The chain's CDR3 is CASSLVVLPGELFF. CDR3 bases: TGCGCCAGCAGCTTGGTTGTCCTTCCCGGGGAGCTGTTTTTT. The full variable domain, in which reference TRBV5-1 and TRBJ2-2 provide the parts outside the CDR3, is KAGVTQTPRYLIKTRGQQVTLSCSPISGHRSVSWYQQTPGQGLQFLFEYFSETQRNKGNFPGRFSGRQFSNSRSEMNVSTLELGDSALYLCASSLVVLPGELFFGEGSRLTVL.